The sample holds a few counts of the clone carrying this T cell receptor (beta chain). No antigen is known for it. The sample's treatment: roughly nine-day PBMC culture with coronavirus spike peptide pools or control peptides (ViraFEST assay). Those CD4+ T cells from the unexposed donor predate the COVID-19 pandemic (2011-2018). Cultures used around 2.2 million PBMCs per well, approximately 9.8 IU/ml IL-2 and around 9.2 ug/ml peptides. Germline V gene lookup returns CDR1 SEHNR and CDR2 FQNEAQ (reference sequence). V lost 5 bases to trimming and J lost 4 bases, with 12 bases between them. The CDR3 is 14 residues long. The data stem from a study of vaccination and CD4 T cells after COVID-19. Study overall: In culture, cells were exposed to overlapping spike peptides from SARS-CoV-2, HCoV-NL63, HCoV-OC43 and HCoV-229E.

The assay that was used to sequence DNA from cultured CD4+ T cells was the Oncomine TCR Beta short-read assay. Cultured CD4+ T cells were the source of extracted genomic DNA. TCRdb fed the PCR reads into MiXCR, producing one record per CDR3 protein. The sample records around 8,000 distinct CDR3 sequences, roughly two fifths being singletons. The clonotype originates from a human donor in good health. The J gene is TRBJ1-5, the V gene TRBV7-9, with D maybe TRBD1 (5 bases). The sequencing sample was made of CD4+ T cells from blood, cultured in vitro. This CDR3 is CASSPARVNQPQHF. Written as DNA, the CDR3 is TGTGCCAGCAGCCCCGCCAGGGTGAATCAGCCCCAGCATTTT.